A selection of T cell receptor beta chains follows, all from one sample in a study of blood T cell repertoires in COVID-19. The protocol was immunoSEQ multiplex PCR, while the TCRdb copy is restricted to in-frame clones and leaves out a portion. The sample lists about 250,000 clones, roughly 82% seen once, with approximately 4.9% in the top ten. Sequencing input: peripheral blood. The receptors come from a woman older than 75 with active or convalescent COVID-19. Both conserved end residues are part of each CDR3. The D gene is left open where the match is weak. Size is omitted from some rows. Given values are once, few, many or a class for expanded clones.

D gene	CDR3 length	V gene	J gene	clone size	CDR3 DNA	CDR3 protein
TRBD1	14	TRBV6-5	TRBJ1-5	-	TGTGCCAGCAGTTTTACAGGGGCCAATCAGCCCCAGCATTTT	CASSFTGANQPQHF
-	15	TRBV6-5	TRBJ1-2	-	TGTGCCAGCAGTTACGACCCAACAGGGTGGAATGGCTACACCTTC	CASSYDPTGWNGYTF
TRBD1	15	TRBV2	TRBJ1-6	few	TGTGCCAGCAGTGGGGACAGGGGTCATAATTCACCCCTCCACTTT	CASSGDRGHNSPLHF
-	15	TRBV2	TRBJ2-7	-	TGTGCCAGCAGGGTTGGCGTGGCAGGGGCTGGCGAGCAGTACTTC	CASRVGVAGAGEQYF
TRBD1	14	TRBV19	TRBJ2-7	-	TGTGCCAGTAGTATGGGACAGGGGTCCTACGAGCAGTACTTC	CASSMGQGSYEQYF
-	15	TRBV6-5	TRBJ2-3	once	TGTGCCAGCAAGAACTCGGGAGCTGGCACAGATACGCAGTATTTT	CASKNSGAGTDTQYF
-	15	TRBV7-9	TRBJ1-4	-	TGTGCCAGCAGCCTCGGGACTCTGGGAAATGAAAAACTGTTTTTT	CASSLGTLGNEKLFF
-	17	TRBV21-1	TRBJ2-7	once	TGTGCCAGCAGCAGCCACGAGGGGGGGACGGAGACGTACGAGCAGTACTTC	CASSSHEGGTETYEQYF
TRBD1	15	TRBV2	TRBJ1-4	few	TGTGCCAGCAGTGTGGAGGGACAGGGTGGCGAAAAACTGTTTTTT	CASSVEGQGGEKLFF
-	15	TRBV9	TRBJ1-3	-	TGTGCCAGCAGCGGCAGGGCTAACTCTGGAAACACCATATATTTT	CASSGRANSGNTIYF
-	12	TRBV29-1	TRBJ1-1	-	TGCAGCGCCCTTGGGGGGTACACTGAAGCTTTCTTT	CSALGGYTEAFF